This T cell receptor (beta chain) was sequenced in a study of beta chain features in type 1 diabetes listed by TCRdb under 2018. Study-wide context: No differences in mean age, gender distribution, total cell number or subset yield were found between patients and healthy donors. A total of 85 million to 140 million sorted cells were examined across all samples, and a strong correlation was observed between cell number per subset and RNA yield. Regulatory and stem cell-like memory subsets were isolated from only 8 patients and about eight healthy donors, whereas naive and central memory subsets came from all 30 or so donors. In the study, recently diagnosed type 1 diabetes patients and matched healthy donors were compared on the TCRB repertoires of their sorted circulating CD4+ T cell subsets.

This clone turned up a few times. Its specific antigen is unknown. No qualities accompany the bases; no much larger clone lies one base away. All of the isolated RNA was reverse transcribed with the High Capacity cDNA Reverse Transcription Kit, so expressed TCRB transcripts were sequenced. Deep immunoSEQ sequencing was applied to naive, central memory and regulatory T cell samples, giving an average of about 3.6 million total reads per sample. Sorted cells were lysed in RLT buffer and RNA was extracted with DNase-treated RNeasy Micro or Mini kits, depending on cell number. To prevent cross-contamination, every cell subset was processed on its own, while patient and healthy donor samples were processed together. Using the immunoSEQ multiplex PCR, TCRB sequences were amplified from cDNA into 87-bp fragments spanning the CDR3 region. Amplicons were sequenced on the Illumina HiSeq platform. The authors processed their data as follows. Synthetic template baselines were used to correct PCR bias computationally, reads within Hamming distance 2 were collapsed, and singletons that could not be merged were discarded. By aligning reads against IMGT, V, D and J genes, CDR3 length, and insertions or deletions at six rearrangement sites were assigned. Within each subset, clonotype counts were normalized to the number of sorted cells before true diversity and Gini coefficients were calculated with the tcR R package. The overlap coefficient, calculated on TCRB nucleotide sequences, was used to measure repertoire sharing. TCRdb's version of the immuneACCESS table is confined to in-frame rearrangements and falls short of the full clone set. An unresolved V gene accounts for under half of the shortfall where checked; the remainder is of unknown origin. That table supplies the V and J calls and clone size; D and trimming were determined from the DNA. The sample table holds approximately 150,000 clones, of which roughly 9.1% were seen once. Approximately 2.3% of the sample rests with the top ten.

At the junction V is shortened by 3 bases and J by 0 bases; bases outside the gene matches: 4. The germline V gene (reference sequence) specifies GTSNPN as CDR1 and SVGIG as CDR2. There are 14 amino acids in the CDR3, from cysteine to phenylalanine inclusive. Here the CDR3 DNA is all that survives: 42 bases in frame from base 1. The paper as a whole reports these results and caveats: A moderate but significant shortening of TCRB CDR3 length was observed in type 1 diabetes patients in all four CD4+ subsets. Naive, central memory and regulatory TCRB repertoires appeared more similar among patients than among healthy donors. Only small numbers of individuals were included in the HLA sub-analyses, which left unresolved whether HLA type had any influence on TCRB rearrangement. PCR might favor shorter templates, but patient and control samples were amplified and corrected together, so any skew would affect both groups equally. Because cDNA was sequenced instead of genomic DNA, activated cells with high expression could be over-represented, although the groups did not differ in activation or CD3 levels. At VDJ recombination sites, type 1 diabetes patients had fewer insertions and more deleted nucleotides, which implies abnormalities in thymic rearrangement.

A single peripheral blood draw of approximately 120 mL on average was collected from each donor into heparinised tubes. A BD FACSAria II was used to sort naive, central memory, regulatory and stem cell-like memory CD4+ T cells with a panel that included CD45RO, CCR7, CD25, CD127, CD95 and CD27. Every sorted population had a purity above 98%. PBMCs were isolated right away by Lymphoprep density gradient centrifugation and were stained directly, without culture. Samples were stained and sorted in pairs, with one healthy donor and one patient per experiment, so that batch effects were minimized. The sequenced sample was central memory CD4+ T cells from blood. This receptor chain uses TRBV30 and TRBJ2-7; TRBD1 fits 8 bases in the junction. This TCR derives from a woman aged 18-29 years in good health. The CDR3 has the sequence CAWSGQGDSYEQYF. The DNA is as follows: TGTGCCTGGAGCGGACAGGGTGACTCCTACGAGCAGTACTTC.